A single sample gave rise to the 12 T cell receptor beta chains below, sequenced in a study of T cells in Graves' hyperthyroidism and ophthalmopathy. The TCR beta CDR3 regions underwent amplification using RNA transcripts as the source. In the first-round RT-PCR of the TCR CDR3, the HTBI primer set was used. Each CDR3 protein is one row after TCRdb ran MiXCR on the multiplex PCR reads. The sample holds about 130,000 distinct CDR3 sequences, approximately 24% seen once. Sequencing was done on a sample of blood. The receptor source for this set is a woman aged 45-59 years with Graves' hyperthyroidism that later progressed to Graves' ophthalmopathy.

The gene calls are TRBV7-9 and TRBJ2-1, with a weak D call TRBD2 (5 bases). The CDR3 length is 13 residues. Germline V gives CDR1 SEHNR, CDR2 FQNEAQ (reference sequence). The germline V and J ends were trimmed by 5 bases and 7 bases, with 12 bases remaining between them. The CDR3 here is CASSPTGSNEQFF. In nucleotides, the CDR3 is TGTGCCAGCAGCCCCACGGGGAGTAATGAGCAGTTCTTC.

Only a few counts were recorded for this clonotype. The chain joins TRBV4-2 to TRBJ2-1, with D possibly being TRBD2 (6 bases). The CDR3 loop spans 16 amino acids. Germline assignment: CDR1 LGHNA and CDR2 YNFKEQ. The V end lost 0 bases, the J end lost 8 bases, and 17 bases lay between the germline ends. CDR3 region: CASSQEAGLALDEQFF. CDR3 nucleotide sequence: TGTGCCAGCAGCCAAGAAGCGGGCCTAGCCTTGGATGAGCAGTTCTTC.

This CDR3 is CASTGTGGVRDTEAFF. CDR3 DNA sequence: TGTGCCAGCACCGGGACAGGGGGGGTAAGGGACACTGAAGCTTTCTTT. This chain connects TRBV6-1 to TRBJ1-1; 11 bases are a match to TRBD1. The CDR3 loop spans 16 amino acids. Germline values: CDR1 MNHNS, CDR2 SASEGT. Trimming took 7 bases from V and 3 from J; bases not matched to a gene: 10.

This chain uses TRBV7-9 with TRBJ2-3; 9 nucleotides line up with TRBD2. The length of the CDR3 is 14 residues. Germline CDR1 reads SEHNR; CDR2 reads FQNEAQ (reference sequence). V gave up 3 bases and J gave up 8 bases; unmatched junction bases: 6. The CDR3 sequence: CASSLTSGSLTQYF. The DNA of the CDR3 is TGTGCCAGCAGCTTGACTAGCGGTTCCCTTACGCAGTATTTT.

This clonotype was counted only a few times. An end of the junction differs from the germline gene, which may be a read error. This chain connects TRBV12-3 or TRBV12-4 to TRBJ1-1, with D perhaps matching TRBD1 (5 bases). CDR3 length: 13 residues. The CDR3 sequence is CAGRRTRNTEAFF. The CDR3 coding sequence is TGTGCCGGCAGGCGGACAAGGAACACTGAAGCTTTCTTT.

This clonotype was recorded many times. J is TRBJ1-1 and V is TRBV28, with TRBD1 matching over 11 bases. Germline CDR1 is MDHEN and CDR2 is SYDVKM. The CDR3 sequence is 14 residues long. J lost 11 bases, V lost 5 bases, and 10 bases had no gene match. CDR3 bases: TGTGCCAGCAGTCCCCCGGACAGGGGGCCGGGGGCTTTCTTT. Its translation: CASSPPDRGPGAFF.

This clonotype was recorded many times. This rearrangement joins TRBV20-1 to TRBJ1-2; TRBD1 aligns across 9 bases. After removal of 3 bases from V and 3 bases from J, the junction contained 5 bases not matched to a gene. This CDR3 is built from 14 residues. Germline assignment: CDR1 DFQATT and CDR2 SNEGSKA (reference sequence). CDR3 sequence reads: CSASTGQGDYGYTF. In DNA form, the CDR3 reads TGCAGTGCTAGCACGGGACAGGGTGACTATGGCTACACCTTC.

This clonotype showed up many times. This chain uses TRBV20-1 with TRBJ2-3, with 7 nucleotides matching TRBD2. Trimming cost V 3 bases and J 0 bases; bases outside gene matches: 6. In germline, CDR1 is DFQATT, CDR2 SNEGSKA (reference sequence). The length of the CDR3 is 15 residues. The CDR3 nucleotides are TGCAGTGCTAGTGGGGGGGGAAGGAGCACAGATACGCAGTATTTT. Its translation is CSASGGGRSTDTQYF.

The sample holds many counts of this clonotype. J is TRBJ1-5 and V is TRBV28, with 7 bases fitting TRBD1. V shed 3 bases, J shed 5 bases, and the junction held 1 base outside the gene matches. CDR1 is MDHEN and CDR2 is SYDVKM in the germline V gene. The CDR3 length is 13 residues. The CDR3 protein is CASSLTGYQPQHF. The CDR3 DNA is TGTGCCAGCAGTTTGACAGGGTATCAGCCCCAGCATTTT.

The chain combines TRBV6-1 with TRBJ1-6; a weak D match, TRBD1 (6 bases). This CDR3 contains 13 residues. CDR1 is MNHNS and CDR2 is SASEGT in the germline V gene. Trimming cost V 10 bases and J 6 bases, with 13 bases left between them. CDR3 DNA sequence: TGTGCCATTACAGGACAGACTAATTCACCCCTCCACTTT. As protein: CAITGQTNSPLHF.

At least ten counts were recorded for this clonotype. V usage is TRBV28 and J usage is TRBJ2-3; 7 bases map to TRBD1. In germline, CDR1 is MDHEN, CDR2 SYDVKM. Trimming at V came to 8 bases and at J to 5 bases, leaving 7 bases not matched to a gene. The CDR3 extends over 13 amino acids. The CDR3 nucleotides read TGTGCCAGCGGACCTTACAGGGGAGATACGCAGTATTTT. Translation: CASGPYRGDTQYF.

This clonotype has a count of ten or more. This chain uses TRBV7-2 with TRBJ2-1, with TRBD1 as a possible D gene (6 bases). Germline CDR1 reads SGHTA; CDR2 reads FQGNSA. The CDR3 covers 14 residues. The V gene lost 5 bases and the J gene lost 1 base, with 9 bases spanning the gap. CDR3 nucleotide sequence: TGTGCCAGCAGCCGGGACACTTCCTACAATGAGCAGTTCTTC. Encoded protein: CASSRDTSYNEQFF.